The sequence of this TCR beta chain was determined in a study of T cells in Graves' hyperthyroidism and ophthalmopathy. Regarding the study as a whole: Stable hyperthyroidism was told apart from ophthalmopathy by a model built on 13 V-J features.

Amplified regions were TCR beta CDR3 sequences from RNA transcripts. HTBI primers were used for first-round RT-PCR of the TCR CDR3. TCRdb called the multiplex PCR reads again in MiXCR, with one record for every CDR3 protein. The table records about 560,000 distinct CDR3 sequences, about a sixth of them present only once. With respect to this clonotype: What it recognizes is unknown.

The V gene end was trimmed by 6 bases and the J gene end by 4 bases; junction bases not matched to a gene: 13. This CDR3 contains 15 residues. Germline values: CDR1 SQVTM, CDR2 ANQGSEA. Recently diagnosed hyperthyroidism of less than 2 months' duration affected patients aged 18 to 65. The clonotype was recovered from a woman aged 18-29 years with Graves' hyperthyroidism. This chain joins TRBV29-1 and TRBJ1-2, with TRBD1 identical over 8 bases. Sequencing used blood. The CDR3 spells CSVFGTGATGYGYTF. The DNA for the CDR3 is TGCAGCGTCTTTGGGACAGGTGCTACGGGCTATGGCTACACCTTC.